These 9 T cell receptor beta chains originate from one sample sequenced in a study of CD8 T cells in Susac syndrome. With random hexamers, about 0.45 to 1 ug RNA was reverse transcribed. TCRdb re-derived calls from the immunoSEQ multiplex PCR reads in MiXCR, one entry per CDR3 protein. The sample consists of 150,000 or so distinct CDR3 sequences, more than 90% of them appearing once. Sequencing used CD4+ T cells from PBMCs. The receptors were sampled from a human donor in good health.

This chain joins TRBV29-1 and TRBJ2-3; 11 bases are shared with TRBD2. Germline CDR1 reads SQVTM; CDR2 reads ANQGSEA. The ends lost 5 bases at V and 4 bases at J; junction bases unmatched: 2. CDR3 length: 13 residues. This chain's CDR3 is CSVTSGGPDTQYF. In DNA form, the CDR3 reads TGCAGCGTTACTAGCGGGGGCCCAGATACGCAGTATTTT.

J is TRBJ2-7 and V is TRBV16; possible D gene TRBD2, 5 bases. Germline-derived CDR1 and CDR2 are KGHSY and FQNENV. Trimming removed 0 bases at V and 4 bases at J, with 13 bases between. The CDR3 contains 15 residues. The CDR3: CASSQSLSGIYEQYF. The CDR3 nucleotides read TGTGCCAGCAGCCAATCACTATCCGGGATATACGAGCAGTACTTC.

This chain connects TRBV7-8 to TRBJ2-3; the D gene could be TRBD1 or TRBD2 (5 bases each). Germline V lookup: CDR1 SGHVS, CDR2 FQNEAQ. The CDR3 is 18 residues long. Trimming removed 0 bases from V and 0 bases from J, with 16 bases in between. This CDR3 reads CASSLAFGPRGSTDTQYF. The CDR3 bases are TGTGCCAGCAGCTTAGCGTTCGGTCCTCGGGGCAGCACAGATACGCAGTATTTT.

CDR3 sequence (DNA): TGTGCCAGCAGCCAGTACAAGGGCATGAACACTGAAGCTTTCTTT. Its protein is CASSQYKGMNTEAFF. The V gene is TRBV7-2, the J gene TRBJ1-1; D is unclear. The CDR3 totals 15 residues. From germline, CDR1 is SGHTA and CDR2 FQGNSA. Between the trimmed V and J ends, which lost 5 bases and 0 bases, there was a span of 13 bases. Full variable domain (outside the CDR3, taken from reference TRBV7-2 and TRBJ1-1): GAGVSQSPSNKVTEKGKDVELRCDPISGHTALYWYRQSLGQGLEFLIYFQGNSAPDKSGLPSDRFSAERTGGSVSTLTIQRTQQEDSAVYLCASSQYKGMNTEAFFGQGTRLTVV.

The gene calls are TRBV5-6 and TRBJ2-1; tentative D call: TRBD1 (6 bases). The CDR3 runs to 16 residues. The germline CDR1 and CDR2 sequences are SGHDT and YYEEEE. The germline V and J ends were trimmed by 4 bases and 2 bases, with 16 bases remaining between them. Here the CDR3 DNA reads TGTGCCAGCAGCCCGGGATTCGACAGGCCCTACAATGAGCAGTTCTTC. Encoded protein: CASSPGFDRPYNEQFF.

This chain joins TRBV27 and TRBJ2-3; 9 bases match TRBD2. The ends lost 8 bases at V and 5 bases at J; junction bases unmatched: 8. The CDR3 totals 14 residues. Germline V gene sequence: CDR1 MNHEY, CDR2 SMNVEV (reference sequence). CDR3 sequence (DNA): TGTGCCAGCGCGGGACTAGCCGCGGGAGATACGCAGTATTTT. Its protein product is CASAGLAAGDTQYF.

The rearrangement links TRBV20-1 to TRBJ2-1, with TRBD2 identical over 8 bases. Germline CDR1 and CDR2: DFQATT and SNEGSKA (reference sequence). The CDR3 extends over 14 amino acids. J gave up 3 bases and V 7 bases, and 8 bases lay outside the gene matches. The chain's CDR3 is CSGPNGGDYNEQFF. CDR3 DNA sequence: TGCAGTGGTCCGAACGGGGGGGACTACAATGAGCAGTTCTTC.

The chain links TRBV23-1 to TRBJ1-2; unclear D gene. TRBV23-1 has ORF status, its function being uncertain. This CDR3 comprises 9 residues. The V end lost 6 bases, the J end lost 12 bases, and 8 bases lay between the germline ends. CDR3 in amino acids: CASRDPHTF. CDR3 sequence (DNA): TGCGCCAGCAGGGATCCCCACACCTTC.

The chain combines TRBV2 with TRBJ2-3; 9 bases line up with TRBD2. Trimming at V came to 6 bases and at J to 3 bases, leaving 4 bases not matched to a gene. The CDR3 has 14 amino acids. Looked up from germline, CDR1 is SNHLY and CDR2 is FYNNEI. Written as DNA, the CDR3 is TGTGCCAGCAGGGCCAGCGGGGGGACAGATACGCAGTATTTT. Amino acids: CASRASGGTDTQYF.